A single sample gave rise to the 13 T cell receptor beta chains below, sequenced in a study of regulatory T cells in long-lasting Graves disease (dated by TCRdb to about 2021). The library was generated by multiplex PCR. Sequenced on an Illumina HiSeq 4000. To build TCR beta libraries, CDR3 regions were amplified by Arm-PCR using iRepertoire HTBI primers. TCRdb's own reprocessing of the public reads used fastp at Q25 and MiXCR and kept productive beta chains. Under each unique CDR3 protein, matching rows form one entry showing the most common genes and DNA. The sample table contains some 370,000 distinct CDR3 sequences; only one count was recorded for under 25% of them. The ten largest clones capture 20% of the sample. Read against the paper, the sample's time point label means: persistent/refractory GD, antithyroid drugs over 5 years with positive TRAb. For both TCR sequencing and RNA sequencing, RNA was extracted from PBMCs using TRIzol.

This specimen consisted of peripheral blood mononuclear cells (PBMCs), obtained when the disease was refractory, from a patient treated with antithyroid drugs. The receptors shown here come from a female donor with Graves disease.

The rearrangement links TRBV19 to TRBJ2-7; D not resolved. Trimming stripped 5 bases from V and 3 bases from J, with 17 bases between. From germline, CDR1 is LNHDA and CDR2 SQIVND (reference sequence). The CDR3 runs to 15 residues. The CDR3 is CASSPRHNPYYEQYF. In DNA form, the CDR3 reads TGTGCCAGTAGTCCACGACACAATCCTTACTACGAGCAGTACTTC.

V usage is TRBV28 and J usage is TRBJ2-3; D gene uncertain. The CDR3 spans 13 residues. Deletions cut 7 bases from V and 3 bases from J, with 11 bases between. Germline CDR1 is MDHEN and CDR2 is SYDVKM. CDR3 DNA sequence: TGTGCCAGCACCGCCCTATTTACAGATACGCAGTATTTT. Translating it yields CASTALFTDTQYF.

This clonotype was seen only a few times. The chain has TRBV19 and TRBJ1-4; TRBD1 is a possible D gene (5 bases). Trimming took off 3 bases at V and 3 bases at J, with 11 bases between the two ends. The CDR3 is 15 amino acids. CDR1 LNHDA and CDR2 SQIVND come from the germline V gene (reference sequence). The CDR3 reads CASSMEGRANEKLFF. As DNA, the CDR3 is TGTGCCAGTAGTATGGAGGGGAGAGCTAATGAAAAACTGTTTTTT.

Ten or more counts support this clonotype. The chain joins TRBV28 to TRBJ2-7, with TRBD2 as a possible D gene (6 bases). The V and J ends lost 7 bases and 3 bases respectively, with 13 bases between them. Germline loops: CDR1 MDHEN, CDR2 SYDVKM. The CDR3 has 13 residues. The CDR3, as DNA: TGTGCCAGCACTACGGAGGGATACTACGAGCAGTACTTC. Amino acid sequence: CASTTEGYYEQYF.

CDR3 coding DNA: TGTGCCAGCAGTCCACCGACAGGGGCCAACTATGGCTACACCTTC. It yields the protein CASSPPTGANYGYTF. The chain couples TRBV28 to TRBJ1-2; TRBD1 agrees at 8 bases. Germline V CDR1 and CDR2: MDHEN, SYDVKM. This CDR3 spans 15 amino acids. The trim removed 5 bases at V and 2 bases at J, leaving 7 bases unmatched.

This clonotype was seen only a few times. The gene calls are TRBV3-1 and TRBJ1-1; D remains unclear. There are 15 residues in the CDR3. CDR1 is LGHDT and CDR2 is YNNKEL in the germline V gene (reference sequence). V lost 1 base and J lost 0, with 9 bases in between. The DNA for the CDR3 is TGTGCCAGCAGCCAAGGGCGCGGGGTGAACACTGAAGCTTTCTTT. Translating gives CASSQGRGVNTEAFF.

J is TRBJ1-1 and V is TRBV10-3; possible D gene TRBD1, 5 bases. The CDR3 runs to 14 residues. Trimming took off 10 bases at V and 4 bases at J, with 19 bases between the two ends. Germline loops: CDR1 ENHRY, CDR2 SYGVKD. For the CDR3, the DNA is TGTGCCACCTCCCCGTACGGGGGTTCCACTGAAGCTTTCTTT. It is translated as CATSPYGGSTEAFF.

This clonotype was recorded many times. This sequence joins TRBV11-2 and TRBJ2-7; TRBD2 matches at 8 bases. CDR3 size: 15 residues. V shed 0 bases, J shed 4 bases, and the junction held 5 bases outside the gene matches. Germline CDR1 and CDR2: SGHAT and FQNNGV. CDR3 in amino acids: CASSLELAGSYEQYF. DNA of the CDR3: TGTGCCAGCAGCTTAGAGTTAGCGGGAAGTTACGAGCAGTACTTC. Full variable domain (rest looked up from reference TRBV11-2 and TRBJ2-7): EAGVAQSPRYKIIEKRQSVAFWCNPISGHATLYWYQQILGQGPKLLIQFQNNGVVDDSQLPKDRFSAERLKGVDSTLKIQPAKLEDSAVYLCASSLELAGSYEQYFGPGTRLTVT.

This clonotype was counted only a few times. The chain joins TRBV10-3 to TRBJ2-2; 12 bases line up with TRBD2. Germline loops: CDR1 ENHRY, CDR2 SYGVKD. Germline trimming cut 11 bases from V and 5 bases from J; bases unmatched to any gene: 12. This CDR3 spans 16 amino acids. CDR3: CAADDGLAGRTGELFF. As DNA, the CDR3 is TGTGCCGCAGACGACGGACTAGCGGGAAGGACCGGGGAGCTGTTTTTT.

The rearrangement links TRBV29-1 to TRBJ2-1, with 11 bases that match TRBD2. V trimming: 6 bases; J trimming: 0 bases; junction bases outside the gene matches: 7. Germline V gene data show CDR1 as SQVTM and CDR2 as ANQGSEA. CDR3 length: 16 residues. Here the CDR3 reads CSVQGTSGSSYNEQFF. In DNA, the CDR3 is TGCAGCGTCCAAGGGACTAGCGGAAGCTCCTACAATGAGCAGTTCTTC.

This clonotype was counted only a few times. The DNA for the CDR3 is TGTGCCAGCAGGGGACAGGGTATGGCTTTTGTCTACACCTTC. It is translated as CASRGQGMAFVYTF. This chain connects TRBV27 to TRBJ1-2; 9 bases fit TRBD1. CDR3 length equals 14 residues. Germline V gene lookup returns CDR1 MNHEY and CDR2 SMNVEV (reference sequence). The V gene end was trimmed by 6 bases and the J gene end by 10 bases; junction bases not matched to a gene: 12.

The chain joins TRBV15 to TRBJ1-5; D might be TRBD1 (5 bases). The germline V gene has CDR1 LNHNV and CDR2 YYDKDF (reference sequence). Trimming took off 3 bases at V and 5 bases at J, with 11 bases between the two ends. The CDR3 loop spans 14 amino acids. This chain's CDR3 is CATSRTQGDQPQHF. CDR3 coding DNA: TGTGCCACCAGCAGGACGCAGGGAGATCAGCCCCAGCATTTT.

The chain recombines TRBV7-8 with TRBJ2-3; D is unresolved. Germline assignment: CDR1 SGHVS and CDR2 FQNEAQ. The CDR3 is 15 amino acids. The V and J ends lost 0 bases and 4 bases respectively, with 11 bases between them. CDR3 protein: CASSLAMENADTQYF. CDR3 bases: TGTGCCAGCAGCTTAGCCATGGAGAACGCAGATACGCAGTATTTT.